The 28 T cell receptor beta chains below were found in one sample sequenced in a study of Graves' ophthalmopathy and Graves' hyperthyroidism. RNA transcripts served as template for amplifying TCR beta CDR3 sequences. Second-round multiplex PCR followed a first-round RT-PCR using HTBI primers. TCRdb called the multiplex PCR reads again in MiXCR, with one record for every CDR3 protein. The sample shows over a million distinct CDR3 sequences, about 38% of them seen only once. The sequencing sample was made of peripheral blood or thyroid tissue (not recorded which). The receptors shown here come from an adult man with Graves' hyperthyroidism.

There are many counts of this clonotype. The V and J genes are TRBV10-3 and TRBJ1-5; D is perhaps TRBD1 (6 bases). The CDR3 contains 14 residues. The V gene's germline CDR1 is ENHRY and CDR2 SYGVKD. Trimming left V 4 bases short and J 5 bases short, with 12 bases between. This CDR3 is CAISAISGDQPQHF. For the CDR3, the DNA is TGTGCCATCAGTGCTATTTCAGGGGATCAGCCCCAGCATTTT.

The chain combines TRBV20-1 with TRBJ2-7; TRBD1 might be the D (6 bases). The V gene lost 1 base and the J gene lost 2 bases, with 12 bases spanning the gap. The V gene's germline CDR1 is DFQATT and CDR2 SNEGSKA (reference sequence). The CDR3 has 14 residues. CDR3 sequence: CSARGTALTYEQYF. CDR3 coding DNA: TGCAGTGCTAGAGGGACAGCTCTGACCTACGAGCAGTACTTC.

This chain links TRBV6-2 or TRBV6-3 with TRBJ1-6, with a possible D match to TRBD1 (5 bases). V lost 8 bases, J lost 9 bases, and 20 bases lay in between. Germline V lookup: CDR1 MNHEY, CDR2 SVGEGT. The length of the CDR3 is 15 residues. The CDR3 region is CASGETQGGSSPLHF. In DNA, the CDR3 is TGTGCCAGCGGTGAAACGCAGGGTGGTAGTTCACCCCTCCACTTT.

The chain combines TRBV7-9 with TRBJ1-2; tentative D call: TRBD1 (5 bases). The germline V gene has CDR1 SEHNR and CDR2 FQNEAQ (reference sequence). Trimming took off 10 bases at V and 5 bases at J, with 20 bases between the two ends. This CDR3 comprises 14 residues. CDR3 sequence (DNA): TGTGCCACCACGGCCGGGACGGCGATTTATGGCTACACCTTC. It specifies CATTAGTAIYGYTF.

This chain joins TRBV7-3 and TRBJ1-5; possible D gene TRBD1, 6 bases. Germline V gene data show CDR1 as SGHTA and CDR2 as FQGTGA. The V and J ends lost 3 bases and 11 bases respectively, with 14 bases between them. The CDR3 has 13 amino acids. CDR3 sequence: CASSFQGTGAQHF. The CDR3 region has the DNA TGTGCCAGCAGCTTTCAGGGGACCGGGGCCCAGCATTTT.

This clonotype was seen at least ten times. This chain connects TRBV9 to TRBJ1-2, with 7 bases fitting TRBD1. Trimming cost V 0 bases and J 3 bases; bases outside gene matches: 5. The CDR3 sequence is 15 residues long. Germline V gives CDR1 SGDLS, CDR2 YYNGEE. The CDR3 DNA reads as TGTGCCAGCAGCGTAGGGGGAGGGGGCCACTATGGCTACACCTTC. It is translated as CASSVGGGGHYGYTF.

This clonotype was observed at least ten times. The chain recombines TRBV19 with TRBJ1-2; tentative D call: TRBD1 (6 bases). The CDR3 is 14 residues long. V dropped 5 bases and J dropped 4 bases, with 14 bases sitting between them. The germline gives CDR1 LNHDA, CDR2 SQIVND (reference sequence). The CDR3 nucleotides read TGTGCCAGTAGTGTCGACAGGACCTCCTATGGCTACACCTTC. This encodes CASSVDRTSYGYTF.

This clonotype showed up many times. The chain is built from TRBV6-5 and TRBJ2-7, with 9 bases fitting TRBD1. J was trimmed by 3 bases and V by 6 bases; bases with no gene match: 6. The CDR3 consists of 14 residues. Germline V lookup: CDR1 MNHEY, CDR2 SVGAGI. CDR3 in amino acids: CASSYRDRDYEQYF. CDR3 coding DNA: TGTGCCAGCAGCTACCGGGACAGGGACTACGAGCAGTACTTC.

In this sample, this clonotype turned up a few times. The chain recombines TRBV27 with TRBJ2-7, with 9 bases lining up with TRBD1. Germline-derived CDR1 and CDR2 are MNHEY and SMNVEV (reference sequence). J gave up 5 bases and V 3 bases, and 2 bases lay outside the gene matches. The CDR3 consists of 13 residues. CDR3 amino acids: CASSLNRGHEQYF. The CDR3 nucleotides are TGTGCCAGCAGTTTGAACAGGGGGCACGAGCAGTACTTC.

The V gene is TRBV10-2, the J gene TRBJ1-1, with TRBD1 matching over 8 bases. Losses at the gene ends were 2 bases for V and 5 bases for J; bases not matched to a gene: 10. The CDR3 consists of 16 residues. CDR1 and CDR2 from the germline V gene are WSHSY and SAAADI. The CDR3 bases are TGCGCCAGCAGTGAGCCGGACAGGGAGACGAGAACTGAAGCTTTCTTT. Amino acid sequence: CASSEPDRETRTEAFF.

In its sample, this clonotype was seen a few times. The chain has TRBV20-1 and TRBJ1-1; no firm D call. Trimming removed 6 bases from V and 3 bases from J, with 8 bases in between. The CDR3 extends over 11 amino acids. Germline CDR1 is DFQATT and CDR2 is SNEGSKA (reference sequence). The CDR3 DNA is TGCAGTGCCGCCGCGGACACTGAAGCTTTCTTT. It encodes CSAAADTEAFF.

This clonotype was picked up many times. The chain is built from TRBV7-9 and TRBJ1-2; 9 bases are shared with TRBD1. V gave up 6 bases and J gave up 2 bases; unmatched junction bases: 7. The CDR3 has 15 residues. In germline, CDR1 is SEHNR, CDR2 FQNEAQ (reference sequence). The DNA of the CDR3 is TGTGCCAGCAGGACAGGGGGAGCTTTAAACTATGGCTACACCTTC. Translated, it gives CASRTGGALNYGYTF.

This clonotype came up many times. The CDR3 reads CASRADRPSGNTIYF. In DNA form, the CDR3 reads TGTGCCAGTAGGGCAGATCGTCCGTCTGGAAACACCATATATTTT. The chain uses TRBV19 and TRBJ1-3; no clear D gene. This CDR3 comprises 15 residues. With 6 bases removed from V and 1 base from J, the gap between germline ends came to 13 bases. Per germline, CDR1 LNHDA and CDR2 SQIVND (reference sequence). Combining the CDR3 with reference TRBV19 and TRBJ1-3 gives the whole variable domain DGGITQSPKYLFRKEGQNVTLSCEQNLNHDAMYWYRQDPGQGLRLIYYSQIVNDFQKGDIAEGYSVSREKKESFPLTVTSAQKNPTAFYLCASRADRPSGNTIYFGEGSWLTVV.

This clonotype was seen ten or more times. The genes are TRBV12-3 or TRBV12-4 and TRBJ2-2; a possible D gene is TRBD2 (6 bases). The CDR3 consists of 14 residues. The V and J ends lost 7 bases and 2 bases respectively, with 11 bases between them. The CDR3: CASKPGLNTGELFF. The CDR3 nucleotides are TGTGCCAGCAAGCCGGGACTTAACACCGGGGAGCTGTTTTTT.

In its sample, this clonotype was seen many times. The chain employs TRBV20-1 and TRBJ1-2, with TRBD1 matching over 7 bases. V shed 3 bases and J 8 bases; nucleotides not matched to a gene: 9. Germline loops: CDR1 DFQATT, CDR2 SNEGSKA (reference sequence). The CDR3 has 13 amino acids. The CDR3 sequence: CSASPKTGSGYTF. CDR3 in DNA: TGCAGTGCTAGCCCCAAGACAGGGAGCGGCTACACCTTC.

The sample holds a few counts of this clonotype. CDR3 coding DNA: TGTGCCAGCAGAACGACAAGGTCTCTCTACGAGCAGTACTTC. Its protein is CASRTTRSLYEQYF. The chain combines TRBV7-6 with TRBJ2-7, with no clear D. The CDR3 is made up of 14 amino acids. Trimming stripped 6 bases from V and 3 bases from J, with 15 bases between. Germline CDR1 SGHVS, CDR2 FNYEAQ.

The chain carries TRBV2 and TRBJ1-6, with TRBD1 matching 9 bases. The V segment lost 4 bases and the J segment 1 base; nucleotides outside the gene matches: 2. Looked up from germline, CDR1 is SNHLY and CDR2 is FYNNEI. The length of the CDR3 is 16 residues. CDR3 sequence (DNA): TGTGCCAGCAGTGGGGACAGGGTTTCCTATAATTCACCCCTCCACTTT. Protein sequence: CASSGDRVSYNSPLHF.

At least ten counts were recorded for this clonotype. This chain joins TRBV29-1 and TRBJ1-2; D call uncertain. Germline V gene lookup returns CDR1 SQVTM and CDR2 ANQGSEA. The CDR3 spans 11 residues. V lost 4 bases, J lost 8 bases, and 11 bases lay in between. The CDR3 DNA reads as TGCAGCGTTGCTGGGAACGGGGGCTACACCTTC. Protein sequence: CSVAGNGGYTF.

A few counts support this clonotype. The chain joins TRBV10-3 to TRBJ2-7; D not certain. V shed 5 bases and J shed 2 bases, with 13 bases lying between them. The V gene's germline CDR1 is ENHRY and CDR2 SYGVKD. This CDR3 comprises 14 residues. CDR3 sequence reads: CAISPGTTTYEQYF. The DNA for the CDR3 is TGTGCCATCAGTCCGGGCACAACGACCTACGAGCAGTACTTC.

This chain uses TRBV28 with TRBJ2-7, with TRBD1 matching 7 bases. The V segment lost 3 bases and the J segment 2 bases; nucleotides outside the gene matches: 7. The CDR3 sequence is 15 residues long. Per germline, CDR1 MDHEN and CDR2 SYDVKM. CDR3 DNA: TGTGCCAGCAGTTTCACAGGGGCAATAACCTACGAGCAGTACTTC. It encodes CASSFTGAITYEQYF.

This clonotype was found many times. This chain uses TRBV2 with TRBJ1-1; possibly TRBD1 for D (5 bases). V was shortened by 3 bases and J by 0 bases, with 8 bases between the two germline ends. CDR1 and CDR2 from the germline V gene are SNHLY and FYNNEI. There are 14 residues in the CDR3. The CDR3 protein is CASSEGTVNTEAFF. The CDR3 nucleotides are TGTGCCAGCAGTGAGGGGACCGTGAACACTGAAGCTTTCTTT.

A note on this clonotype: Compared with germline, one end of the junction differs, possibly owing to a read error. The chain employs TRBV29-1 and TRBJ1-1, with TRBD1 as a possible D gene (5 bases). CDR3 length equals 9 residues. CDR1 is SQVTM and CDR2 is ANQGSEA in the germline V gene. DNA of the CDR3: TGCAGCGTCTACAACCCAGGGACCTTT. This encodes CSVYNPGTF. The full variable domain, rest sourced from reference TRBV29-1 and TRBJ1-1, is SAVISQKPSRDICQRGTSLTIQCQVDSQVTMMFWYRQQPGQSLTLIATANQGSEATYESGFVIDKFPISRPNLTFSTLTVSNMSPEDSSIYLCSVYNPGTFGQGTRLTVV.

This chain uses TRBV5-1 with TRBJ1-3, with no clear D. The V and J ends lost 4 bases and 0 bases respectively, with 11 bases between them. This CDR3 region has 15 residues. Germline V lookup: CDR1 SGHRS, CDR2 YFSETQ. The CDR3 protein is CASSQDFSSGNTIYF. CDR3 in DNA: TGCGCCAGCAGCCAAGATTTTAGCTCTGGAAACACCATATATTTT.

V and J are TRBV19 and TRBJ2-7; 8 bases line up with TRBD1. The CDR3 has 11 amino acids. The trim removed 10 bases at V and 9 bases at J, leaving 8 bases unmatched. The germline V gene has CDR1 LNHDA and CDR2 SQIVND (reference sequence). The CDR3 loop reads CATRSTGGQYF. CDR3 nucleotides: TGTGCCACCCGGAGTACAGGGGGGCAGTACTTC.

This clonotype was counted ten times or more. This chain joins TRBV4-3 and TRBJ1-2, with a tentative D call TRBD1 (5 bases). V was clipped by 5 bases and J by 9 bases, with 19 bases between them. The germline V gene encodes CDR1 LGHNA and CDR2 YSLEER. CDR3 length: 14 amino acids. The CDR3 bases are TGCGCCAGCAGCTTTATTGGGACGGACGGGAGCTACACCTTC. As protein: CASSFIGTDGSYTF.

This clonotype showed up just a few times. Because the CDR3 is missing its conserved closing phenylalanine or tryptophan, this is likely a read error. Because the CDR3's place on the DNA is in doubt, the DNA is left out and the CDR3 is given as listed by TCRdb. The V gene is TRBV7-3, the J gene TRBJ2-6. The CDR3 is 9 amino acids long, termini counted. Germline loops: CDR1 SGHTA, CDR2 FQGTGA. The CDR3 region is CASSTTGTS.

This clonotype was seen at least ten times. This chain uses TRBV10-2 with TRBJ2-2; 11 nucleotides line up with TRBD2. CDR1 and CDR2 from the germline V gene are WSHSY and SAAADI. V shed 4 bases and J 4 bases; nucleotides not matched to a gene: 5. CDR3 size: 16 residues. The CDR3 here is CASSVPGLAVTGELFF. As DNA, the CDR3 is TGCGCCAGCAGTGTACCGGGACTAGCGGTCACCGGGGAGCTGTTTTTT.

Only a few counts were recorded for this clonotype. With a much larger clone just one base away, this may be a read error. V and J are TRBV20-1 and TRBJ1-1; D gene ambiguous. The CDR3 loop spans 13 amino acids. Germline CDR1 DFQATT, CDR2 SNEGSKA (reference sequence). In nucleotides, the CDR3 is TGCAGTGTCAACCGGCTGGCCAACACTAAAGCTTTCTTT. This gives the protein CSVNRLANTKAFF.